This TCR beta chain was sequenced for a study of blood T cells in healthy people across ages. Study-wide findings and caveats: The lack of PBMC sorting stopped any conclusive naive versus antigen-experienced comparison. Nothing was known about donor CMV status, and this possibly confounded expanded clonotype changes. Naive T cell percentage showed a strong correlation with TCR beta diversity.

The CDR3 spans 17 residues. V dropped 6 bases and J dropped 5; count of bases not matched to a gene: 16. Germline CDR1 and CDR2: MNHEY and SMNVEV (reference sequence). Primed by a sample-barcoded 5' primer and a J-beta primer mix, a second PCR proceeded for about 6 to 12 cycles. TCRdb passed the 5' RACE reads through MiXCR, listing each CDR3 protein once. The sample contains hundreds of thousands of distinct CDR3 sequences, roughly half of which appear only once. As regards this clonotype: What it binds is unknown.

The chain couples TRBV27 to TRBJ2-3, with 8 bases identical to TRBD2. The clonotype originates from a woman older than 75 in good health. The sequenced sample consisted of blood. The CDR3 DNA follows: TGTGCCAGCAGCCAGGGCCCTGGAGCGGGAGCAGGAGATACGCAGTATTTT. Protein: CASSQGPGAGAGDTQYF.